The source of this T cell receptor beta chain is a study of chemoradiotherapy in HPV16-positive cancers. Whole-study findings and limits: HPV-responsive T-cell expansion during chemoradiotherapy was linked to improved recurrence-free survival in HPV16-positive patients. The functional HPV-specific definition rests on just two HPV16-positive patients. During treatment, candidate HPV-specific clones and E7-related motifs expanded in tumor.

Repeated repertoire sampling spanned the course of chemoradiotherapy. Comments on this clone: As yet, its antigen is unknown.

Assay: immunoSEQ multiplex PCR; the TCRdb copy retains only in-frame clones and omits some. The table lists around 1,000 clones, approximately 90% of them singletons. Germline assignment: CDR1 SGHKS and CDR2 YYEKEE (reference sequence). V lost 1 base and J 0 bases, leaving 5 bases between the germline ends. The CDR3 length is 14 residues. The material was tumor tissue, obtained from a patient who underwent chemoradiotherapy. The receptor was isolated from a human donor with HPV-associated anogenital cancer. This sequence joins TRBV5-5 and TRBJ1-3; unclear D gene. In nucleotides, the CDR3 is TGTGCCAGCAGCTTGACGCGCTCTGGAAACACCATATATTTT. As protein: CASSLTRSGNTIYF.